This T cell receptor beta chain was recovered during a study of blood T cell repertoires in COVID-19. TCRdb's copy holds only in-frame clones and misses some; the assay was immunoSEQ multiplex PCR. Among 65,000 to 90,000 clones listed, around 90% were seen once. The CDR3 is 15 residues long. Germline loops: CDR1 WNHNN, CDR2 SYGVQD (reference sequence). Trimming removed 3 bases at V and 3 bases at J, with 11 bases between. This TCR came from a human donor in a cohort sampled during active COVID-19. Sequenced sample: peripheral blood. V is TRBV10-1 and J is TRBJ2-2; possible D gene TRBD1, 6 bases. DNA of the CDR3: TGCGCCAGCAGTGATCCAGGGGCCGACACCGGGGAGCTGTTTTTT. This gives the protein CASSDPGADTGELFF.